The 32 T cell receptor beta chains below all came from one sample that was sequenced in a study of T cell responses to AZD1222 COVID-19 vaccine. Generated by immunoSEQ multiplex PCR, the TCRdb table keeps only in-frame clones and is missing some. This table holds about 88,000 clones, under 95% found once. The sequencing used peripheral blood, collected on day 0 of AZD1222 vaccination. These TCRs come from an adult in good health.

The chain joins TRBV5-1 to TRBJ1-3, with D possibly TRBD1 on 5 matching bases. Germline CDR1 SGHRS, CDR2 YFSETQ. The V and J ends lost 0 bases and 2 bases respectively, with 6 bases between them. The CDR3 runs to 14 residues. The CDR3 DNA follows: TGCGCCAGCAGCTTGGGACAGCCTGGAAACACCATATATTTT. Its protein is CASSLGQPGNTIYF.

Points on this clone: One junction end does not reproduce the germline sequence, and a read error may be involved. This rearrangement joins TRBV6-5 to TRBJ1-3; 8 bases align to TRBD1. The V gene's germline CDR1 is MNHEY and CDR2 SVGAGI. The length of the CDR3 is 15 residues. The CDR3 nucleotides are TGTGCCAGCAGTAACTCCGGGACAGGAGGAAACACCATATATTTT. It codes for CASSNSGTGGNTIYF.

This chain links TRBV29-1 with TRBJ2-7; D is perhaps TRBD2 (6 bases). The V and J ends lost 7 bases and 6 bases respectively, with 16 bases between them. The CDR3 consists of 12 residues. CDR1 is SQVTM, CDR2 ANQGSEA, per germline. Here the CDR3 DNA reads TGCAGCGCCCGCGGGGAACTTACCGAGCAGTACTTC. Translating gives CSARGELTEQYF.

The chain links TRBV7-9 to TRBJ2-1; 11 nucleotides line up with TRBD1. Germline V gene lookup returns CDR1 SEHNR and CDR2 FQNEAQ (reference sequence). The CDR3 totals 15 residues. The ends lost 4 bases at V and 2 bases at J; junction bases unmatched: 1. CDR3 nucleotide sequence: TGTGCCAGCAGCTCGGGACAGGGGGCCTACAATGAGCAGTTCTTC. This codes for CASSSGQGAYNEQFF.

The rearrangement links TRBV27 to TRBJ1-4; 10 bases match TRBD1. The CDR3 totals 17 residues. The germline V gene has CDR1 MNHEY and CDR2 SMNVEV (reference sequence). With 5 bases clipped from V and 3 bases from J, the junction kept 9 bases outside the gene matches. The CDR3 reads CASSPRDRGGSNEKLFF. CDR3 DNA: TGTGCCAGCAGTCCCCGGGACAGGGGTGGTTCTAATGAAAAACTGTTTTTT.

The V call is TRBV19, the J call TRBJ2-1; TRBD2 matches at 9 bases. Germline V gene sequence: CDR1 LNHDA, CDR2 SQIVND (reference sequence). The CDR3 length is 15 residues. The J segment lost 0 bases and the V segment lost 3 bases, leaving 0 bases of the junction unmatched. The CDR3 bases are TGTGCCAGTAGTATTAGCGGGAGCTCCTACAATGAGCAGTTCTTC. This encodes CASSISGSSYNEQFF.

In nucleotides, the CDR3 is TGCAGCGTAGTAACGTACCCAGCTTACGAGCAGTACTTC. Residues: CSVVTYPAYEQYF. The chain links TRBV29-1 to TRBJ2-7; D gene uncertain. Germline V gives CDR1 SQVTM, CDR2 ANQGSEA. V lost 6 bases and J lost 4, with 16 bases in between. The CDR3 spans 13 residues.

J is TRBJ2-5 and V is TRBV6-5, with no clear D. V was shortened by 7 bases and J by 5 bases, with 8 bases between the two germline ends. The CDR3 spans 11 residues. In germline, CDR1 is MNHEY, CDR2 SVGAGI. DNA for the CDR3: TGTGCCAGCATGTTTTGGGAGACCCAGTACTTC. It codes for CASMFWETQYF.

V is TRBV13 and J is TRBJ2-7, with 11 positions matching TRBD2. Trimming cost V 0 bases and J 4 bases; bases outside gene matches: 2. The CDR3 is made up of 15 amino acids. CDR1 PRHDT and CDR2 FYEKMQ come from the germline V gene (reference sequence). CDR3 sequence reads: CASSLGTSGNYEQYF. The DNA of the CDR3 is TGTGCCAGCAGCTTAGGGACTAGCGGGAATTACGAGCAGTACTTC. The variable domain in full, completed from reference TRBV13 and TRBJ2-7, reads AAGVIQSPRHLIKEKRETATLKCYPIPRHDTVYWYQQGPGQDPQFLISFYEKMQSDKGSIPDRFSAQQFSDYHSELNMSSLELGDSALYFCASSLGTSGNYEQYFGPGTRLTVT.

The chain's CDR3 is CASSLEVADPGREQFF. The CDR3, as DNA: TGTGCCAGCAGCTTGGAGGTTGCCGACCCTGGCCGTGAGCAGTTCTTC. The rearrangement joins TRBV5-4 to TRBJ2-1; no clear D. Trimming took 0 bases from V and 9 from J, leaving 19 bases between them. Germline CDR1 SGHNT, CDR2 YYREEE (reference sequence). This CDR3 is built from 16 residues.

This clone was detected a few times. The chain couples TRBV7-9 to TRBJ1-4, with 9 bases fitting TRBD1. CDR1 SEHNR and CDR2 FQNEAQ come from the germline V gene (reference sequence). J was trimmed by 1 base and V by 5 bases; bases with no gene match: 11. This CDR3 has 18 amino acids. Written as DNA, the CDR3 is TGTGCCAGCAGCACCTCCGGGACAGGGAAAGGAACTAATGAAAAACTGTTTTTT. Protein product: CASSTSGTGKGTNEKLFF.

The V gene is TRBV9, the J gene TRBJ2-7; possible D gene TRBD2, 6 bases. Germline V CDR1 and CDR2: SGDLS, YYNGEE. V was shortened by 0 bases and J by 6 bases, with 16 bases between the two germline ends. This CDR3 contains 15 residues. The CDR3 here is CASSVGGQGGSEQYF. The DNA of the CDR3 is TGTGCCAGCAGCGTAGGTGGTCAGGGAGGATCCGAGCAGTACTTC.

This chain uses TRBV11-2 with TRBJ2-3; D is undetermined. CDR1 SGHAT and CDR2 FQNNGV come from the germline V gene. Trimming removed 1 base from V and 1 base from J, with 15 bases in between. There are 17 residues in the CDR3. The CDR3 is CASSLAPQAIGTDTQYF. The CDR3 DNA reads TGTGCCAGCAGCTTAGCTCCTCAGGCAATAGGCACAGATACGCAGTATTTT.

CDR3 in amino acids: CASSLWVNEKLFF. The CDR3 nucleotides read TGTGCCAGCAGTTTATGGGTAAATGAAAAACTGTTTTTT. The chain combines TRBV28 with TRBJ1-4; no clear D. The V and J ends lost 0 bases and 5 bases respectively, with 4 bases between them. Germline V CDR1 and CDR2: MDHEN, SYDVKM. The CDR3 spans 13 residues. The complete variable domain, with remaining parts taken from reference TRBV28 and TRBJ1-4, reads DVKVTQSSRYLVKRTGEKVFLECVQDMDHENMFWYRQDPGLGLRLIYFSYDVKMKEKGDIPEGYSVSREKKERFSLILESASTNQTSMYLCASSLWVNEKLFFGSGTQLSVL.

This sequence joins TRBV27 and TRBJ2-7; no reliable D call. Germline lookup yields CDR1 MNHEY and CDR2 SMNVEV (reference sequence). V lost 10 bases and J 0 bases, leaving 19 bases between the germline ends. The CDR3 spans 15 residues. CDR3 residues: CANSHLGRSSYEQYF. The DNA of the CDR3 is TGTGCCAACTCGCACCTTGGACGAAGCTCCTACGAGCAGTACTTC.

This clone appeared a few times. DNA of the CDR3: TGTGCCAGCTCGACGGGAATAGCGAGACCTCTCAATGAGCAGTTCTTC. Its translation is CASSTGIARPLNEQFF. The rearrangement links TRBV18 to TRBJ2-1, with a weak D call TRBD2 (5 bases). The CDR3 runs to 16 residues. Germline CDR1 is KGHSH and CDR2 is LQKENI. The germline V and J ends were trimmed by 6 bases and 6 bases, with 21 bases remaining between them.

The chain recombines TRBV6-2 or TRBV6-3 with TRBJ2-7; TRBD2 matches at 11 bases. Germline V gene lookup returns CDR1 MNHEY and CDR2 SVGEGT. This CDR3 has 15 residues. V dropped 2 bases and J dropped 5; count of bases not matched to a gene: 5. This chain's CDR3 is CASSYRASGRNEQYF. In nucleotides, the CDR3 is TGTGCCAGCAGTTACCGGGCTAGCGGGAGGAACGAGCAGTACTTC.

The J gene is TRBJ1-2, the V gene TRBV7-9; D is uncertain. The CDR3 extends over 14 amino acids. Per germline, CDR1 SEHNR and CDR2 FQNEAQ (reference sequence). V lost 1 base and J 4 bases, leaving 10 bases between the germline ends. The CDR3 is CASSLGPQPYGYTF. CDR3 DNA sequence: TGTGCCAGCAGCTTAGGTCCACAACCCTATGGCTACACCTTC.

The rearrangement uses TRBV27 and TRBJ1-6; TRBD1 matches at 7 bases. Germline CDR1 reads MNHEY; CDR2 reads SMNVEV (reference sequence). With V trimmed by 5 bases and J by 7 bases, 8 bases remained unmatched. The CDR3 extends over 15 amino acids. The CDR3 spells CASSTQTGSNSPLHF. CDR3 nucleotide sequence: TGTGCCAGCAGTACTCAGACAGGGTCAAATTCACCCCTCCACTTT.

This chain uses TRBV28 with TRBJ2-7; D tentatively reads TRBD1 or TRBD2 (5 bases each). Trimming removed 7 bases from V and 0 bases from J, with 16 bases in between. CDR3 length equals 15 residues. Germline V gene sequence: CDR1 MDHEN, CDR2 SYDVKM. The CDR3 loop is CASTLPGPISYEQYF. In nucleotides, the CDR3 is TGTGCCAGCACCCTGCCGGGACCTATCTCCTACGAGCAGTACTTC.

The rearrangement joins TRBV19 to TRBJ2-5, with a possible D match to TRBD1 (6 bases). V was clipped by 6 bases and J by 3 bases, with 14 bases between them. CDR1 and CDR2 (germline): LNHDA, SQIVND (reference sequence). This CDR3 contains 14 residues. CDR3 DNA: TGTGCCAGTAGCCCCAGGGGTTTGGAAGAGACCCAGTACTTC. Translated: CASSPRGLEETQYF.

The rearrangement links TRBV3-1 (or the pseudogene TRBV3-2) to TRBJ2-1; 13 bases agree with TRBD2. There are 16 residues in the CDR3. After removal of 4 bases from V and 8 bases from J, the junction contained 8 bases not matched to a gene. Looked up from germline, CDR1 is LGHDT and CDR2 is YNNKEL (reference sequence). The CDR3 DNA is TGTGCCAGCAGCCCCCTGACTAGCGGGGGGATATATGAGCAGTTCTTC. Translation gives CASSPLTSGGIYEQFF.

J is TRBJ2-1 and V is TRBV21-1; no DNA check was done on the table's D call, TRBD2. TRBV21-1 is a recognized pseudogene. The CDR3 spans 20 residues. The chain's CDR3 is CASSKAWREGPSLSYNEQFF. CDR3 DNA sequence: TGTGCCAGCAGCAAAGCGTGGCGGGAGGGCCCGTCATTAAGCTACAATGAGCAGTTCTTC.

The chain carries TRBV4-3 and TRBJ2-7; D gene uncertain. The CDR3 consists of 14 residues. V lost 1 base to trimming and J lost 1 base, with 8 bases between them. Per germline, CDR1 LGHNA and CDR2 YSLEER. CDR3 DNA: TGCGCCAGCAGCCAAGGCGCAGGATCCTACGAGCAGTACTTC. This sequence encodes CASSQGAGSYEQYF.

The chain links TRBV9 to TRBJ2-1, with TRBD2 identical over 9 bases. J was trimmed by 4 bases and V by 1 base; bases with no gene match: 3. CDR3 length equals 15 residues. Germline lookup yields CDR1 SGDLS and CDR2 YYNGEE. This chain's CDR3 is CASSVLAGVYNEQFF. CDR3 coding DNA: TGTGCCAGCAGCGTATTAGCGGGGGTGTACAATGAGCAGTTCTTC.

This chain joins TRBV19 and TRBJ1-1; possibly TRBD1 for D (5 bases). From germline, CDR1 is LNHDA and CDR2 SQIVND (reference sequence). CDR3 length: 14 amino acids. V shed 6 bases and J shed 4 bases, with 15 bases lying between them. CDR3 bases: TGTGCCAGTAGGGGACCCGATCAGGTCACTGAAGCTTTCTTT. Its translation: CASRGPDQVTEAFF.

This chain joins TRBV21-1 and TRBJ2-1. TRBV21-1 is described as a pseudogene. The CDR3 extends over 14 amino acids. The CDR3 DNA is TGTGCCAGCAGCCGAACAAAGGATAGATATGAGCAGTTCTTC. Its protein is CASSRTKDRYEQFF.

CDR3 loop: CASSRDRDYSPLHF. Written as DNA, the CDR3 is TGCGCCAGCAGCCGGGACAGGGATTATTCACCCCTCCACTTT. The rearrangement links TRBV5-1 to TRBJ1-6, with 9 bases fitting TRBD1. After removal of 4 bases from V and 8 bases from J, the junction contained 4 bases not matched to a gene. The germline gives CDR1 SGHRS, CDR2 YFSETQ. The CDR3 loop spans 14 amino acids.

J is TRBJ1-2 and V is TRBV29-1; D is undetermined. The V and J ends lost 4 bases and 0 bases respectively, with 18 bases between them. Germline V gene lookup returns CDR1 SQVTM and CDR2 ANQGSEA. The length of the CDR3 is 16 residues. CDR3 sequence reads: CSVGRLLRSTNYGYTF. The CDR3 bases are TGCAGCGTTGGTCGGCTACTAAGGTCTACTAACTATGGCTACACCTTC.

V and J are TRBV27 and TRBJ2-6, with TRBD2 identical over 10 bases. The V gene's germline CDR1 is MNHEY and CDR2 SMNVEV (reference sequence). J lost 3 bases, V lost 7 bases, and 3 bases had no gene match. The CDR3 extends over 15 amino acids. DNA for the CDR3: TGTGCCAGCACGGGACTAGCGTATGGGGCCAACGTCCTGACTTTC. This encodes CASTGLAYGANVLTF.

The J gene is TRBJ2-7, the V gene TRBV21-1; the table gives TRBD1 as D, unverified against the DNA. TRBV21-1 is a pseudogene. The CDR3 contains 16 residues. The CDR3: CASSKAGAGASYEQYF. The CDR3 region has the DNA TGTGCCAGCAGCAAAGCAGGGGCAGGGGCGTCCTACGAGCAGTACTTC.

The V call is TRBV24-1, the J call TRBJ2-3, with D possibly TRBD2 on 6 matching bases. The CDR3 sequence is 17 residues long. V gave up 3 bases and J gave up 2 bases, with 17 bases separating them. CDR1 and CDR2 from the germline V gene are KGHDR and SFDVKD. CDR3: CATSDRGTLMFTDTQYF. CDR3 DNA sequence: TGTGCCACCAGTGATCGGGGGACTCTCATGTTCACAGATACGCAGTATTTT.